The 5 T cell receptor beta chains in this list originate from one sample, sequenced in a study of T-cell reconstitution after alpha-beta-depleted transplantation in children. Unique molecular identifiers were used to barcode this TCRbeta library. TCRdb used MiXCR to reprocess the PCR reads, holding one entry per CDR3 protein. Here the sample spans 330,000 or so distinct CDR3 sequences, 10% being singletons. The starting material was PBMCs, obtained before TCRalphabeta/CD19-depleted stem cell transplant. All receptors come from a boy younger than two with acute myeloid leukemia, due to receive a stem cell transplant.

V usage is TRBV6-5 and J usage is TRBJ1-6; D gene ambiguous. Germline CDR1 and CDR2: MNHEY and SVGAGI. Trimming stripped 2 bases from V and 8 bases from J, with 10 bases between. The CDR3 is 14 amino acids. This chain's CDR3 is CASSYEGWDSPLHF. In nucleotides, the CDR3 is TGTGCCAGCAGTTACGAGGGTTGGGATTCACCCCTCCACTTT.

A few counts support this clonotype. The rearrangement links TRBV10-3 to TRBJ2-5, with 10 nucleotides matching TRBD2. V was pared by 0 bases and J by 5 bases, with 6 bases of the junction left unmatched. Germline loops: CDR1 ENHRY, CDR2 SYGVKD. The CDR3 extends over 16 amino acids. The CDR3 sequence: CAISESGLAGAETQYF. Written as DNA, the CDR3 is TGTGCCATCAGTGAGTCAGGCCTAGCGGGGGCGGAGACCCAGTACTTC.

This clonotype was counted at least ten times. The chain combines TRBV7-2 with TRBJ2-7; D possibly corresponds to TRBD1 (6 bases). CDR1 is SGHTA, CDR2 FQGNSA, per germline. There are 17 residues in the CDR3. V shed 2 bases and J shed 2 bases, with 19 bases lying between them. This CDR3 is CASSLTPGQGRPYEQYF. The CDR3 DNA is TGTGCCAGCAGCTTAACCCCGGGCCAGGGGCGACCCTACGAGCAGTACTTC.

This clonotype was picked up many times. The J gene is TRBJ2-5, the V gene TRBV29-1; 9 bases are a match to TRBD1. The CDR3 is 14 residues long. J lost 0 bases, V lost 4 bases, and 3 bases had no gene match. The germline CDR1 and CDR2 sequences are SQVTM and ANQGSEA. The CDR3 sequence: CSVGGQGNQETQYF. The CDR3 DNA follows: TGCAGCGTTGGAGGACAGGGGAACCAAGAGACCCAGTACTTC.

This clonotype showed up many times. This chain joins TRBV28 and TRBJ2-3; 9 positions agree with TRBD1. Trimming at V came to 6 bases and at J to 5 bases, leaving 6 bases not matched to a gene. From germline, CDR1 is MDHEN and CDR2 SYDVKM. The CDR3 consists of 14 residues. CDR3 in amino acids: CASRLTGGEDTQYF. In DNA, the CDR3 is TGTGCCAGCAGGCTAACAGGGGGCGAAGATACGCAGTATTTT. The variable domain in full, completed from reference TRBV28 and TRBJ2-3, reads DVKVTQSSRYLVKRTGEKVFLECVQDMDHENMFWYRQDPGLGLRLIYFSYDVKMKEKGDIPEGYSVSREKKERFSLILESASTNQTSMYLCASRLTGGEDTQYFGPGTRLTVL.